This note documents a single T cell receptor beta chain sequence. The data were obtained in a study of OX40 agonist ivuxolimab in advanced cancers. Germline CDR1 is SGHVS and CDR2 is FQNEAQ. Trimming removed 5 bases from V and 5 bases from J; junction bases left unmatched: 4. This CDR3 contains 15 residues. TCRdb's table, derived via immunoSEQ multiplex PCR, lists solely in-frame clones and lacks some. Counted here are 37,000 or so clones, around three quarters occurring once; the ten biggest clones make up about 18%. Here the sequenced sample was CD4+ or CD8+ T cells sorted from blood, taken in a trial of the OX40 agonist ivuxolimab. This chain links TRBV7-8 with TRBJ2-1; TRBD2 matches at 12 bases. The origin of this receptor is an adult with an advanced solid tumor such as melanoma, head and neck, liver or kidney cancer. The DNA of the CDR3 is TGTGCCAGCAGCGGTGGACTAGCGGGGCACAATGAGCAGTTCTTC. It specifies CASSGGLAGHNEQFF.